The clone carrying this T cell receptor (beta chain) was recorded only once. Its antigen is not known. The sample comes from a study of PD-1 blockade in classical Hodgkin lymphoma. General study findings and limits: Those achieving complete response showed baseline diversity like newly diagnosed patients. No one has yet defined what causes the repertoire differences, which may be disease activity or prior therapy. CD4+ TCR diversity, unlike CD8+, climbed significantly by C4D1.

Exposure to brentuximab vedotin varied, and each patient had relapsed following autologous stem cell transplantation. V was pared by 5 bases and J by 4 bases, with 10 bases of the junction left unmatched. The CDR3 consists of 16 residues. In germline, CDR1 is SGHAT, CDR2 FQNNGV. TCRdb keeps only in-frame clones here, not all; method: immunoSEQ multiplex PCR. The table lists 20,000 or so clones, 80% to 85% of them singletons. The chain joins TRBV11-2 to TRBJ2-5; 10 bases are shared with TRBD2. Sequenced here: peripheral blood mononuclear cells (PBMCs), sampled at baseline. This TCR was recovered from a human donor with classical Hodgkin lymphoma. CDR3 loop: CASSPGTSVGGETQYF. The CDR3, as DNA: TGTGCCAGCAGCCCAGGGACTAGCGTGGGGGGAGAGACCCAGTACTTC.